What follows are 11 T cell receptor beta chains derived from one specimen sequenced in a study of post-analysis software for immune sequencing data. The study, taken as a whole, reports: The study found TRBV5-6, TRBV5-1 and TRBV20-1 among five or six TRBV segments more frequent in patients than controls.

No antigen is known for these receptors. Built from TCR beta cDNA, the libraries had unique molecular identifiers in them. TCRdb processed the PCR reads anew with MiXCR; each CDR3 protein has one entry. The top ten hold roughly 0.54% of the sample, which has 700,000 to 800,000 distinct CDR3 sequences, 25% to 30% seen once. The sample was blood. These receptors originate from a girl between 10 and 17 years old with multiple sclerosis.

V gene TRBV12-3 or TRBV12-4 combines with J gene TRBJ2-7; tentative D call: TRBD2 (5 bases). The CDR3 has 11 amino acids. V lost 6 bases to trimming and J lost 4 bases, with 7 bases between them. The CDR3 sequence: CASRVAYEQYF. The CDR3 DNA follows: TGTGCCAGCAGGGTAGCGTACGAGCAGTACTTC.

The CDR3, as DNA: TGCAGTGCTAGGATGGCCAAGCGGGGGGGCCCGGTTGAGCAGTTCTTC. Amino acids: CSARMAKRGGPVEQFF. This chain uses TRBV20-1 with TRBJ2-1, with 10 bases matching TRBD2. The CDR3 contains 16 residues. Germline V gene sequence: CDR1 DFQATT, CDR2 SNEGSKA (reference sequence). With 3 bases clipped from V and 9 bases from J, the junction kept 14 bases outside the gene matches.

The sample holds a few counts of this clonotype. The V and J genes are TRBV29-1 and TRBJ2-7; D unclear. This CDR3 contains 14 residues. Deletions cut 0 bases from V and 4 bases from J, with 13 bases between. CDR1 and CDR2 from the germline V gene are SQVTM and ANQGSEA. For the CDR3, the DNA is TGCAGCGTTGAAGATCCGTGGGCAGCATACGAGCAGTACTTC. Encoded protein: CSVEDPWAAYEQYF.

V gene TRBV5-1 combines with J gene TRBJ2-5; no definite D call. From germline, CDR1 is SGHRS and CDR2 YFSETQ. The CDR3 is 14 residues long. V was pared by 3 bases and J by 5 bases, with 14 bases between. This CDR3 is CASSSGWTQETQYF. The CDR3 coding sequence is TGCGCCAGCAGCTCAGGATGGACCCAGGAGACCCAGTACTTC.

The gene calls are TRBV7-2 and TRBJ2-3, with 13 bases lining up with TRBD2. V dropped 6 bases and J dropped 9; count of bases not matched to a gene: 9. The germline CDR1 and CDR2 sequences are SGHTA and FQGNSA. The CDR3 length is 15 residues. The CDR3 DNA reads as TGTGCCAGCAGACTCGGACTAGCGGGAGCTTACACGCAGTATTTT. This translates into CASRLGLAGAYTQYF. Full variable domain (missing parts from reference TRBV7-2 and TRBJ2-3): GAGVSQSPSNKVTEKGKDVELRCDPISGHTALYWYRQSLGQGLEFLIYFQGNSAPDKSGLPSDRFSAERTGGSVSTLTIQRTQQEDSAVYLCASRLGLAGAYTQYFGPGTRLTVL.

The chain combines TRBV10-3 with TRBJ1-5; D remains ambiguous. V shed 5 bases and J shed 4 bases, with 9 bases lying between them. Germline values: CDR1 ENHRY, CDR2 SYGVKD. This CDR3 comprises 13 residues. The CDR3, as DNA: TGTGCCATCAGTATAACACAGAATCAGCCCCAGCATTTT. It is translated as CAISITQNQPQHF.

This sequence joins TRBV12-3 or TRBV12-4 and TRBJ1-2, with D unresolved. The CDR3 extends over 12 amino acids. Trimming pared 1 base from V and 13 bases from J, leaving 13 bases between. The CDR3, as DNA: TGTGCCAGCAGTTTAGACTCCCGCCCCCCCACCTTC. As protein: CASSLDSRPPTF.

Remarks on this clonotype: An end of the junction differs from the germline gene, which may be a read error. The chain uses TRBV28 and TRBJ2-7; 7 positions agree with TRBD1. The germline gives CDR1 MDHEN, CDR2 SYDVKM. This CDR3 has 14 residues. The CDR3 DNA follows: TGTGCCAGCACCCAGGGGACAGTAATCTACGGGCAGTACTTC. Protein sequence: CASTQGTVIYGQYF.

V is TRBV29-1 and J is TRBJ2-3; D possibly matches TRBD1 or TRBD2 (5 bases each). Germline V gives CDR1 SQVTM, CDR2 ANQGSEA. This CDR3 contains 13 residues. V gave up 1 base and J gave up 2 bases, with 7 bases separating them. The CDR3 region is CSVEVGATDTQYF. The CDR3 nucleotides are TGCAGCGTTGAAGTCGGGGCCACAGATACGCAGTATTTT.

The table lists this clonotype with a few counts. As DNA, the CDR3 is TGTGCCAGCAGTTCCCAAGACAGACCCAATAGCAATCAGCCCCAGCATTTT. Its protein product is CASSSQDRPNSNQPQHF. The rearrangement links TRBV6-6 to TRBJ1-5, with a weak D call TRBD1 (5 bases). Germline-derived CDR1 and CDR2 are MNHNY and SVGAGI (reference sequence). V lost 4 bases and J 0 bases, leaving 16 bases between the germline ends. The CDR3 spans 17 residues.

This clonotype was seen more than once but under ten times. The J gene is TRBJ2-7, the V gene TRBV29-1, with 10 bases identical to TRBD1. Trimming cost V 3 bases and J 7 bases; bases outside gene matches: 3. Germline CDR1 reads SQVTM; CDR2 reads ANQGSEA. This CDR3 region has 12 residues. The CDR3 reads CSVEGQGWEQYF. The CDR3 DNA follows: TGCAGCGTTGAGGGACAGGGGTGGGAGCAGTACTTC.